Listed here are 7 T cell receptor beta chains from one sample, sequenced in a study of T cells in Graves' hyperthyroidism and ophthalmopathy. Regions amplified from RNA transcripts were the TCR beta CDR3 regions. Primed by the HTBI set, a first-round RT-PCR was run on the TCR CDR3. TCRdb fed the multiplex PCR reads into MiXCR, producing one record per CDR3 protein. The table shows 300,000 to 400,000 distinct CDR3 sequences, with roughly 23% occurring only once. Input material: blood. Receptors were obtained from a woman in her fifties or sixties with Graves' hyperthyroidism.

This clonotype has a single count. This rearrangement joins TRBV25-1 to TRBJ2-1; D is uncertain. The germline gives CDR1 MGHDK, CDR2 SYGVNS. Trimming removed 1 base from V and 8 bases from J, with 3 bases in between. There are 11 residues in the CDR3. CDR3 region: CASSESYEQFF. CDR3 coding DNA: TGTGCCAGCAGTGAATCTTATGAGCAGTTCTTC.

This clonotype was observed many times. The chain has TRBV3-1 and TRBJ1-3; tentatively, D is TRBD1 (5 bases). Germline loops: CDR1 LGHDT, CDR2 YNNKEL (reference sequence). The V gene lost 1 base and the J gene lost 0 bases, with 7 bases spanning the gap. This CDR3 has 15 residues. CDR3 loop: CASSQGRGSGNTIYF. CDR3 coding DNA: TGTGCCAGCAGCCAAGGAAGGGGCTCTGGAAACACCATATATTTT.

This clonotype was detected many times. V usage is TRBV28 and J usage is TRBJ1-1; 7 bases match TRBD1. CDR3 length: 14 amino acids. CDR1 and CDR2 (germline): MDHEN, SYDVKM. V was pared by 2 bases and J by 6 bases, with 6 bases of the junction left unmatched. In nucleotides, the CDR3 is TGTGCCAGCAGTTTAATTCGTCAGGGGGCTGAAGCTTTCTTT. It is translated as CASSLIRQGAEAFF.

This clonotype showed up many times. The V and J genes are TRBV19 and TRBJ2-1; D gene ambiguous. The CDR3 runs 11 residues. V lost 6 bases and J lost 9, with 9 bases in between. Germline V gives CDR1 LNHDA, CDR2 SQIVND (reference sequence). The CDR3 loop is CASSTFGEQFF. The CDR3 DNA reads TGTGCCAGTAGCACATTCGGTGAGCAGTTCTTC.

The rearrangement links TRBV29-1 to TRBJ2-1, with 14 bases lining up with TRBD2. Germline V gene data show CDR1 as SQVTM and CDR2 as ANQGSEA. J lost 7 bases, V lost 7 bases, and 6 bases had no gene match. The CDR3 contains 14 residues. CDR3 residues: CSARLAGGGNEQFF. The DNA for the CDR3 is TGCAGCGCAAGACTAGCGGGAGGGGGGAATGAGCAGTTCTTC.

This clonotype was seen repeatedly, ten times or more. V gene TRBV27 combines with J gene TRBJ1-1; tentative D call: TRBD1 (5 bases). This CDR3 spans 16 amino acids. Germline assignment: CDR1 MNHEY and CDR2 SMNVEV (reference sequence). Trimming shortened V by 3 bases and J by 3 bases, and 17 bases separated the two germline ends. In nucleotides, the CDR3 is TGTGCCAGCAGTTTGAGTCTCAGCAGGGCCGACACTGAAGCTTTCTTT. Amino acids: CASSLSLSRADTEAFF.

This clonotype was counted only a few times. This sequence joins TRBV10-3 and TRBJ1-1, with unresolved D. Germline-derived CDR1 and CDR2 are ENHRY and SYGVKD. CDR3 length: 14 amino acids. V was pared by 10 bases and J by 1 base, with 16 bases between. CDR3 sequence reads: CATHTGHANTEAFF. In DNA, the CDR3 is TGTGCCACCCATACTGGGCATGCGAACACTGAAGCTTTCTTT.